One sample yielded the 9 T cell receptor beta chains listed below, sequenced in a study of response to subunit inactivated influenza vaccine. TCRdb called the RT-PCR reads again in MiXCR, with one record for every CDR3 protein. The repertoire holds about 700,000 distinct CDR3 sequences, around 14% seen once, with less than 9% in the top ten. Here the sequenced sample was PBMCs from blood, taken around 14 days before vaccination. The receptors shown here come from a man between 45 and 60 years old who received an inactivated influenza vaccine.

V gene TRBV11-2 combines with J gene TRBJ1-2; D is undetermined. Trimming took off 5 bases at V and 2 bases at J, with 9 bases between the two ends. The germline CDR1 and CDR2 sequences are SGHAT and FQNNGV. This CDR3 region has 13 residues. The CDR3: CASSPSSNYGYTF. The DNA for the CDR3 is TGTGCCAGCAGCCCCTCCAGCAACTATGGCTACACCTTC.

This clonotype showed up just a few times. The gene calls are TRBV29-1 and TRBJ1-5, with D uncertain. The germline CDR1 and CDR2 sequences are SQVTM and ANQGSEA. V lost 6 bases, J lost 0 bases, and 9 bases lay in between. CDR3 length equals 13 residues. The CDR3 nucleotides read TGCAGCGTATGGACTGGTAGCAATCAGCCCCAGCATTTT. It yields the protein CSVWTGSNQPQHF.

This clonotype was seen more than once but under ten times. The chain couples TRBV6-1 to TRBJ2-1; 7 nucleotides line up with TRBD2. J gave up 9 bases and V 0 bases, and 5 bases lay outside the gene matches. Germline V gene lookup returns CDR1 MNHNS and CDR2 SASEGT. The CDR3 spans 14 residues. The CDR3: CASSEAGGAGEQFF. CDR3 DNA: TGTGCCAGCAGTGAAGCGGGAGGGGCCGGTGAGCAGTTCTTC.

This clonotype was seen many times. The junction does not match germline at one end; this may be a read error. The J gene is TRBJ2-7, the V gene TRBV10-3, with TRBD1 matching 9 bases. This CDR3 spans 14 amino acids. The germline gives CDR1 ENHRY, CDR2 SYGVKD. CDR3 amino acids: CAVRTGELAHEQYF. For the CDR3, the DNA is TGTGCCGTCAGGACAGGGGAACTTGCGCACGAGCAGTACTTC.

This clonotype was counted many times. CDR3 amino acids: CATRSYEQYF. In DNA, the CDR3 is TGTGCCACCCGCAGCTACGAGCAGTACTTC. This chain links TRBV6-4 with TRBJ2-7; D gene unclear. CDR3 length equals 10 residues. Looked up from germline, CDR1 is MRHNA and CDR2 is SNTAGT. V was trimmed by 10 bases and J by 3 bases, leaving 7 bases between them.

This clonotype has just a few counts. This rearrangement joins TRBV14 to TRBJ2-3; TRBD2 matches 13 bases. Germline V gene data show CDR1 as SGHDN and CDR2 as FVKESK. This CDR3 is 16 amino acids long. V shed 3 bases and J 5 bases; nucleotides not matched to a gene: 5. The DNA of the CDR3 is TGTGCCAGCAGCCACAGGACTAGCGGGAGACGAGATACGCAGTATTTT. This sequence encodes CASSHRTSGRRDTQYF.

This clonotype occurred a few times. The chain recombines TRBV12-3 or TRBV12-4 with TRBJ2-4, with 8 bases aligning to TRBD1. V lost 5 bases, J lost 2 bases, and 5 bases stayed unmatched. This CDR3 region has 15 residues. CDR3 in DNA: TGTGCCAGCAGTAAAACAGGGGGAACCAAAAACATTCAGTACTTC. It codes for CASSKTGGTKNIQYF.

In this sample, this clonotype turned up a few times. J is TRBJ2-3 and V is TRBV9; 7 bases line up with TRBD2. Germline lookup yields CDR1 SGDLS and CDR2 YYNGEE. This CDR3 has 15 amino acids. Losses at the gene ends were 5 bases for V and 4 bases for J; bases not matched to a gene: 10. CDR3 bases: TGTGCCAGCAGGGGTGGCGGGAGTTTCGCAGATACGCAGTATTTT. Translation: CASRGGGSFADTQYF.

This clonotype was detected only a few times. CDR3 amino acids: CASSLVAGGGETQYF. The DNA for the CDR3 is TGTGCCAGCAGCTTAGTGGCGGGAGGCGGTGAGACCCAGTACTTC. The chain employs TRBV7-2 and TRBJ2-5; 8 nucleotides line up with TRBD2. This CDR3 is 15 amino acids long. The V gene end was trimmed by 1 base and the J gene end by 5 bases; junction bases not matched to a gene: 6. In germline, CDR1 is SGHTA, CDR2 FQGNSA.